This passage covers 18 T cell receptor beta chains from one sample sequenced in a study of shared clonotypes between healthy human individuals (dated by TCRdb to the early 2020s). Library method: the immunoSEQ multiplex PCR assay. This is the immuneACCESS table as TCRdb keeps it, with only in-frame sequences that have V and J called. A part of the clones is gone; compared with another copy, unresolved V genes explain less than half, and the rest is unexplained. This sample holds millions of clones; approximately 94% were observed only once. Roughly 1.1% of the sample lies in the top ten. CD8 naive samples consisted of CD45RO-negative cells that were positively selected for CCR7, yielding a CD45RA+CCR7+ population without TemRA cells. The source material was naive CD8+ T cells sorted from blood. Taken with the paper, the label for cell subset or site translates to: CD45RA+CCR7+. Receptors originate from a man aged 18 to 29 in good health.

The chain joins TRBV10-1 to TRBJ2-1; D is perhaps TRBD1 or TRBD2 (7 bases each). Germline V gene data show CDR1 as WNHNN and CDR2 as SYGVQD (reference sequence). The length of the CDR3 is 16 residues. V lost 5 bases and J 2 bases, leaving 16 bases between the germline ends. CDR3 residues: CASSLGRGGTYNEQFF. The DNA of the CDR3 is TGCGCCAGCAGTTTGGGCAGGGGGGGAACCTACAATGAGCAGTTCTTC.

This chain joins TRBV9 and TRBJ1-6; 7 positions match TRBD1. Germline V gene sequence: CDR1 SGDLS, CDR2 YYNGEE. With V trimmed by 3 bases and J by 6 bases, 12 bases remained unmatched. This CDR3 is 17 amino acids long. CDR3 loop: CASSDAIAGTANSPLHF. The CDR3 coding sequence is TGTGCCAGCAGCGATGCGATTGCCGGGACAGCTAATTCACCCCTCCACTTT. Full variable domain (rest looked up from reference TRBV9 and TRBJ1-6): DSGVTQTPKHLITATGQRVTLRCSPRSGDLSVYWYQQSLDQGLQFLIQYYNGEERAKGNILERFSAQQFPDLHSELNLSSLELGDSALYFCASSDAIAGTANSPLHFGNGTRLTVT.

As for this clone: The sample holds other DNA sequences that translate to the same CDR3. The V gene is TRBV27, the J gene TRBJ2-7, with D unresolved. V lost 3 bases to trimming and J lost 2 bases, with 8 bases between them. Germline V CDR1 and CDR2: MNHEY, SMNVEV (reference sequence). The CDR3 spans 13 residues. The CDR3 reads CASSFVGPYEQYF. Written as DNA, the CDR3 is TGTGCCAGCAGTTTTGTGGGTCCCTACGAGCAGTACTTC.

This clone was seen only once. The chain recombines TRBV5-6 with TRBJ2-1; no definite D call. V was clipped by 4 bases and J by 0 bases, with 11 bases between them. Germline lookup yields CDR1 SGHDT and CDR2 YYEEEE. CDR3 length: 15 amino acids. The CDR3 nucleotides are TGTGCCAGCAGCACAGACACGATCTCCTACAATGAGCAGTTCTTC. It translates to CASSTDTISYNEQFF.

The gene calls are TRBV27 and TRBJ2-1, with 9 nucleotides matching TRBD2. CDR3 length equals 14 residues. V shed 3 bases, J shed 6 bases, and the junction held 3 bases outside the gene matches. CDR1 and CDR2 from the germline V gene are MNHEY and SMNVEV (reference sequence). This CDR3 is CASSFSGSVNEQFF. The CDR3 DNA reads as TGTGCCAGCAGTTTTAGCGGGAGTGTCAATGAGCAGTTCTTC.

This chain joins TRBV29-1 and TRBJ2-7; 10 positions match TRBD1. V was pared by 4 bases and J by 5 bases, with 8 bases of the junction left unmatched. The CDR3 extends over 14 amino acids. Germline V gene sequence: CDR1 SQVTM, CDR2 ANQGSEA. The CDR3 sequence is CSVVGDRGSHEQYF. In DNA form, the CDR3 reads TGCAGCGTTGTCGGGGACAGGGGAAGCCACGAGCAGTACTTC.

To note about this clone: Other DNA sequences of this sample code for an identical CDR3. In DNA, the CDR3 is TGTGCCAGCAGTTTCGGAGACAATGAGCAGTTCTTC. It codes for CASSFGDNEQFF. This rearrangement joins TRBV28 to TRBJ2-1; no definite D call. Germline V gives CDR1 MDHEN, CDR2 SYDVKM. Between the trimmed V and J ends, which lost 3 bases and 5 bases, there was a span of 5 bases. The CDR3 runs 12 residues. The whole variable domain, filled in from reference TRBV28 and TRBJ2-1, reads DVKVTQSSRYLVKRTGEKVFLECVQDMDHENMFWYRQDPGLGLRLIYFSYDVKMKEKGDIPEGYSVSREKKERFSLILESASTNQTSMYLCASSFGDNEQFFGPGTRLTVL.

The chain couples TRBV6-5 to TRBJ2-3; the D is unclear. The CDR3 length is 16 residues. Looked up from germline, CDR1 is MNHEY and CDR2 is SVGAGI. With 0 bases removed from V and 6 bases from J, the gap between germline ends came to 16 bases. The CDR3 here is CASSYSLDGPSDTQYF. The CDR3 DNA reads TGTGCCAGCAGTTACTCTTTGGACGGTCCTTCCGATACGCAGTATTTT.

The rearrangement joins TRBV7-3 to TRBJ2-7; D gene unclear. V dropped 0 bases and J dropped 6 bases, with 9 bases sitting between them. CDR1 is SGHTA and CDR2 is FQGTGA in the germline V gene. This CDR3 has 13 amino acids. In nucleotides, the CDR3 is TGTGCCAGCAGCTTAACATCGACCTCCGAGCAGTACTTC. Its protein product is CASSLTSTSEQYF.

The chain joins TRBV6-5 to TRBJ1-5, with D hard to call. Germline lookup yields CDR1 MNHEY and CDR2 SVGAGI. The CDR3 is 15 amino acids. Trimming shortened V by 6 bases and J by 0 bases, and 12 bases separated the two germline ends. CDR3 residues: CASRESSHSNQPQHF. The CDR3 DNA reads TGTGCCAGCAGAGAGTCCAGTCATAGCAATCAGCCCCAGCATTTT.

The chain has TRBV19 and TRBJ2-7, with D hard to call. CDR3 length equals 14 residues. Germline V gives CDR1 LNHDA, CDR2 SQIVND (reference sequence). Trimming left V 6 bases short and J 2 bases short, with 14 bases between. CDR3 sequence reads: CASSTESPAYEQYF. CDR3 bases: TGTGCCAGTAGCACAGAGTCCCCCGCCTACGAGCAGTACTTC.

J is TRBJ1-1 and V is TRBV4-1, with D maybe TRBD1 (5 bases). The CDR3 runs 15 residues. Germline CDR1 and CDR2: MGHRA and YSYEKL. Trimming shortened V by 1 base and J by 5 bases, and 14 bases separated the two germline ends. The DNA of the CDR3 is TGCGCCAGCAGCCAAGCGGGACGCTTGGGAACTGAAGCTTTCTTT. Amino acids: CASSQAGRLGTEAFF.

The chain joins TRBV6-5 to TRBJ2-1; 7 bases agree with TRBD2. The CDR3 consists of 15 residues. CDR1 is MNHEY, CDR2 SVGAGI, per germline. The ends lost 6 bases at V and 2 bases at J; junction bases unmatched: 7. CDR3 region: CASSPGGWTYNEQFF. DNA of the CDR3: TGTGCCAGCAGCCCCGGGGGGTGGACCTACAATGAGCAGTTCTTC.

This sequence joins TRBV29-1 and TRBJ2-2; TRBD2 agrees at 9 bases. CDR1 SQVTM and CDR2 ANQGSEA come from the germline V gene. The CDR3 totals 12 residues. V trimming: 3 bases; J trimming: 7 bases; junction bases outside the gene matches: 0. The chain's CDR3 is CSVDSGGGELFF. DNA for the CDR3: TGCAGCGTTGATAGCGGGGGCGGGGAGCTGTTTTTT.

The V gene is TRBV27, the J gene TRBJ1-5; 9 nucleotides match TRBD1. The CDR3 totals 16 residues. In germline, CDR1 is MNHEY, CDR2 SMNVEV (reference sequence). The ends lost 5 bases at V and 5 bases at J; junction bases unmatched: 10. The DNA for the CDR3 is TGTGCCAGCAGTCTCCTCCCGACAGGGGGAGATCAGCCCCAGCATTTT. It yields the protein CASSLLPTGGDQPQHF.

The chain has TRBV18 and TRBJ2-1; TRBD2 aligns across 15 bases. J gave up 3 bases and V 3 bases, and 3 bases lay outside the gene matches. The CDR3 loop spans 17 amino acids. CDR1 is KGHSH and CDR2 is LQKENI in the germline V gene. Written as DNA, the CDR3 is TGTGCCAGCTCACCCGGACTAGCGGGAGGGCACTACAATGAGCAGTTCTTC. Its protein is CASSPGLAGGHYNEQFF. Full variable domain (rest looked up from reference TRBV18 and TRBJ2-1): NAGVMQNPRHLVRRRGQEARLRCSPMKGHSHVYWYRQLPEEGLKFMVYLQKENIIDESGMPKERFSAEFPKEGPSILRIQQVVRGDSAAYFCASSPGLAGGHYNEQFFGPGTRLTVL.

This clone appeared a few times. The chain uses TRBV11-3 and TRBJ2-5, with D possibly matching TRBD2 (6 bases). This CDR3 has 13 amino acids. V lost 1 base and J lost 5, with 8 bases in between. Germline V gene sequence: CDR1 SGHNT, CDR2 YENEEA. CDR3 amino acids: CASSLVEGETQYF. The DNA of the CDR3 is TGTGCCAGCAGCTTAGTGGAGGGGGAGACCCAGTACTTC.

Regarding this clone: A much larger clone sits a single nucleotide away, making a read error possible. Other DNA sequences in the same sample also yield this CDR3. The chain has TRBV5-6 and TRBJ2-3, with D unresolved. V lost 2 bases and J lost 3, with 1 base in between. Germline values: CDR1 SGHDT, CDR2 YYEEEE. The CDR3 covers 11 residues. The DNA of the CDR3 is TGTGCCAGCAGCTTAACAGATACGCAGTATTTT. Translating gives CASSLTDTQYF.